The clone carrying this T cell receptor (beta chain) has at least ten counts. What it recognizes is unknown. The sample originates from a study of regulatory T cells in long-lasting Graves disease. The time point: newly diagnosed GD, antithyroid drugs for less than 3 months. PBMC RNA served as the TCR library source. Both iRepertoire HTBI primers and Arm-PCR of CDR3 regions were used to build the TCR beta libraries. TCRdb itself ran the multiplex PCR reads through MiXCR, one entry per CDR3 protein. The sample lists around 330,000 distinct CDR3 sequences; 15% to 20% were seen once. Study-wide findings and caveats: Possibly, accuracy suffered from the small sample size. Newly diagnosed patients had higher TCR diversity than persistent Graves' patients did.

The CDR3 spans 13 residues. Trimming left V 6 bases short and J 4 bases short, with 12 bases between. The TCR comes from a female donor with Graves disease. The chain carries TRBV12-3 or TRBV12-4 and TRBJ1-1; D gene unclear. Sample: peripheral blood mononuclear cells (PBMCs), taken at new diagnosis, from a patient treated with antithyroid drugs. The CDR3 loop reads CASSLGWGTEAFF. The CDR3 DNA reads TGTGCCAGCAGCCTGGGCTGGGGCACTGAAGCTTTCTTT.